The clone carrying this TCR beta chain was counted between two and nine times. Its target is unknown. The CDR3 contains 18 residues. Between the trimmed V and J ends, which lost 1 base and 7 bases, there was a span of 24 bases. The germline V gene has CDR1 SGHKS and CDR2 YYEKEE (reference sequence). The data belong to a study of response to subunit inactivated influenza vaccine. The study, taken as a whole, reports: Seasonal influenza vaccination, on each occasion, was suggested by the authors to recruit few new T cells.

MiXCR, run by TCRdb on the RT-PCR reads, gives a single entry per CDR3 protein. This sample has 500,000 to 600,000 distinct CDR3 sequences, with approximately 10% found just once. These data were also reused for a study on T cells expressing NK-cell markers. That paper notes: Libraries used 5'RACE template switching adding universal primer site and UMIs. In a handful of donors, these clonotypes also led the CD3+CD56-NKG2C+ fraction.

The source of this sequence is a man aged 50-59 years who received an inactivated influenza vaccine. The V call is TRBV5-5, the J call TRBJ2-1, with D perhaps matching TRBD2 (6 bases). Sample: PBMCs from blood, taken on the day of vaccination. Here the CDR3 DNA reads TGTGCCAGCAGCTTGTCTTATGGGCGGGGTCCTGGGAGAAATGAGCAGTTCTTC. Its translation is CASSLSYGRGPGRNEQFF.